This TCR beta chain was sequenced in a study of tumor-infiltrating lymphocytes in primary liver carcinoma. Study at large: Those sampled were patients whose primary liver carcinoma was treated by surgical resection. The yield of productive TCRbeta reads per sample was roughly 3.5 to 7.13 million and was similar across tissue types.

Blood RNA came from unsorted whole blood; germline DNA was also extracted. Priming with a constant-region primer yielded TCR beta cDNA from 500 ng total RNA. Amplification in three nested multiplex PCR rounds with slightly modified ARM-PCR gave rise to TCR beta libraries. Researchers ran the first two PCR rounds for approximately 10 cycles each with TRBV1-TRBV30 forward primers and a C-beta reverse primer. TCRdb itself ran the multiplex PCR reads through MiXCR, one entry per CDR3 protein. This repertoire shows about 350,000 distinct CDR3 sequences, approximately 65% found once; its top ten account for roughly 6%. From germline, CDR1 is MNHEY and CDR2 SVGEGT. The CDR3 is 13 residues long. This clonotype was detected once. A read error may produce the germline difference seen at one junction end.

Sequences were obtained from peripheral blood. The chain joins TRBV6-2 or TRBV6-3 to TRBJ1-2; 9 nucleotides agree with TRBD1. The source is a man in his forties with primary liver carcinoma and hepatitis B virus infection. The CDR3 protein is CTSGRDRDYGYTF. In DNA, the CDR3 is TGTACCAGCGGTCGGGACAGGGACTATGGCTACACCTTC.